This T cell receptor beta chain was documented in a study of radiation and T cells in renal cell carcinoma. Study overall: Nephrectomy followed 15 Gy stereotactic body radiation by 4 weeks.

Here immunoSEQ multiplex PCR was the method, and the copy in TCRdb shows in-frame clones only, minus some. The profile covers 120,000 or so clones, with roughly four fifths appearing a single time and less than 2.5% taken by the ten largest. The J segment lost 5 bases and the V segment lost 4 bases, leaving 10 bases of the junction unmatched. The CDR3 sequence is 16 residues long. CDR1 SGHRS and CDR2 YFSETQ come from the germline V gene. Time point denoted: blood 2 weeks post-SBRT. Treatment here: 15 Gy SBRT to primary tumor, nephrectomy 4 weeks later. The V and J genes are TRBV5-1 and TRBJ2-1; TRBD2 aligns across 9 bases. Here the sequenced sample was blood, taken from a patient whose treatment included radiotherapy and nephrectomy. This TCR derives from a woman in her fifties or sixties with renal cell carcinoma. The DNA of the CDR3 is TGCGCCAGCAGCCCGCGGGGGGGGGCTGGGGACAATGAGCAGTTCTTC. Translated, it gives CASSPRGGAGDNEQFF.